This T cell receptor beta chain was sequenced during a study of blood T cell repertoires in COVID-19. Study background: Sites in the United States, Italy and Spain provided acute and convalescent COVID-19 samples. The cDNA or gDNA used as material had been derived from T cells, B-cell-depleted T cells, or PBMCs.

Original handling: Scientists estimated how many nucleated cells there were by amplifying reference gene primers. Sequencing was performed with immunoSEQ multiplex PCR; in TCRdb, only in-frame clones are kept and a portion is missing. D and trimming were read from the DNA, whereas the V and J calls and clone size are those reported in that table. The data show fewer than 25,000 clones, 85% to 90% seen once. V lost 2 bases, J lost 5 bases, and 3 bases stayed unmatched. The CDR3 contains 13 residues. CDR1 and CDR2 (germline): LNHDA, SQIVND (reference sequence). The source is a human donor with active COVID-19. The donor label of this sample is uncertain. The chain employs TRBV19 and TRBJ2-7, with 7 positions matching TRBD1. The sequencing input was peripheral blood. CDR3 nucleotide sequence: TGTGCCAGTAGTATAAACAGGGGCCACGAGCAGTACTTC. It translates to CASSINRGHEQYF.